The sequence of this T cell receptor beta chain was determined in a study of cytomegalovirus exposure and HLA in healthy donors. Study-level background: Later, an analysis reported that the 110 or so validation repertoires had used the same platform as the approximately 720 first-cohort repertoires.

Study findings and constraints: In vitro testing confirmed a few CMV-associated chains as specific for CMV antigens. The listing of 150 to 200 TCR beta chains classed them as cytomegalovirus-associated.

The donors were members of the validation cohort, which comprised approximately 120 subjects and was separate from the first cohort of about 700 subjects. This clone has just one count. Its specificity is not known. TCRdb keeps only in-frame clones here, not all; method: immunoSEQ multiplex PCR. The data contain some 83,000 clones, 85% to 95% of them singletons. The germline V gene has CDR1 LNHDA and CDR2 SQIVND (reference sequence). CDR3 length equals 16 residues. Germline trimming cut 4 bases from V and 10 bases from J; bases unmatched to any gene: 15. Sequencing input: PBMCs. The rearrangement links TRBV19 to TRBJ1-4; 7 bases align to TRBD1. The sequence was collected from a woman aged 18-35 years in good health and CMV-seronegative. The CDR3 reads CASSTLLQGILVKLFF. The CDR3 DNA follows: TGTGCCAGTAGTACCCTCTTACAGGGGATTTTGGTAAAACTGTTTTTT.